The 17 T cell receptor beta chains listed next were all sequenced from one sample in a study of T cell changes during pregnancy in multiple sclerosis. Here immunoSEQ multiplex PCR was the method, and the copy in TCRdb shows in-frame clones only, minus some. Of under 60,000 clones in the sample, roughly 94% were seen once. The sequenced sample was CD4+ T cells from peripheral blood mononuclear cells, obtained in the third trimester of pregnancy. The receptors shown here come from a female donor with multiple sclerosis, enrolled in a pregnancy study.

The rearrangement uses TRBV2 and TRBJ1-4; 8 bases are a match to TRBD1. Germline CDR1 reads SNHLY; CDR2 reads FYNNEI. V was clipped by 6 bases and J by 8 bases; unmatched bases: 8. The CDR3 covers 14 residues. DNA for the CDR3: TGTGCCAGCAGCCGGGACAGGTTTCGGGAAAAACTGTTTTTT. It encodes CASSRDRFREKLFF.

The V and J genes are TRBV9 and TRBJ1-2; perhaps TRBD1 as D (5 bases). The CDR3 consists of 16 residues. Per germline, CDR1 SGDLS and CDR2 YYNGEE. V lost 1 base to trimming and J lost 7 bases, with 20 bases between them. CDR3 DNA sequence: TGTGCCAGCAGCGTATCTTCAGGTGAGGGGAGGACTGGCTACACCTTC. The encoded protein is CASSVSSGEGRTGYTF. Complete variable domain (other parts from reference TRBV9 and TRBJ1-2): DSGVTQTPKHLITATGQRVTLRCSPRSGDLSVYWYQQSLDQGLQFLIQYYNGEERAKGNILERFSAQQFPDLHSELNLSSLELGDSALYFCASSVSSGEGRTGYTFGSGTRLTVV.

The chain recombines TRBV4-1 with TRBJ2-1, with 15 bases aligning to TRBD2. This CDR3 spans 20 amino acids. Germline trimming cut 3 bases from V and 7 bases from J; bases unmatched to any gene: 16. Germline V lookup: CDR1 MGHRA, CDR2 YSYEKL. CDR3 in DNA: TGCGCCAGCAGCCAGGTCGGACTAGCGGGAGGGCCATTGTTCGGGAATGAGCAGTTCTTC. Translation: CASSQVGLAGGPLFGNEQFF.

This rearrangement joins TRBV4-3 to TRBJ2-7; 8 bases match TRBD1. This CDR3 has 15 residues. CDR1 is LGHNA, CDR2 YSLEER, per germline. V lost 3 bases and J lost 3; bases outside the gene matches: 7. CDR3: CASSQTQGAFYEQYF. The CDR3 DNA sequence: TGCGCCAGCAGCCAGACTCAGGGGGCCTTCTACGAGCAGTACTTC.

J is TRBJ2-7 and V is TRBV2, with a tentative D call TRBD1 (5 bases). The CDR3 consists of 13 residues. In germline, CDR1 is SNHLY, CDR2 FYNNEI. V lost 4 bases, J lost 2 bases, and 9 bases lay in between. As DNA, the CDR3 is TGTGCCAGCAGTGGGGCAGGGACCTACGAGCAGTACTTC. Amino acids: CASSGAGTYEQYF.

This chain links TRBV12-5 with TRBJ1-1, with TRBD1 as a possible D gene (5 bases). V lost 0 bases and J 1 base, leaving 9 bases between the germline ends. Germline assignment: CDR1 LGHNT and CDR2 FRNRAP. The CDR3 covers 15 residues. The CDR3 loop reads CASGLVHGGNTEAFF. CDR3 coding DNA: TGTGCTAGTGGTTTGGTACACGGGGGGAACACTGAAGCTTTCTTT.

CDR3 nucleotides: TGTGCCAGTGATCGGGGAATCACTGAAGCTTTCTTT. This encodes CASDRGITEAFF. This sequence joins TRBV2 and TRBJ1-1; D is unresolved. Germline V gene data show CDR1 as SNHLY and CDR2 as FYNNEI. The V and J ends lost 9 bases and 4 bases respectively, with 12 bases between them. The CDR3 spans 12 residues.

The chain couples TRBV11-2 to TRBJ1-1; D unclear. CDR1 is SGHAT, CDR2 FQNNGV, per germline. Trimming left V 4 bases short and J 11 bases short, with 14 bases between. The CDR3 is 12 residues long. The CDR3 region has the DNA TGTGCCAGCAGCTCCCTCCAGAACGTCGCTTTCTTT. It translates to CASSSLQNVAFF.

The chain employs TRBV5-1 and TRBJ2-5; D call uncertain. Trimming stripped 0 bases from V and 3 bases from J, with 6 bases between. Per the germline V gene, CDR1 is SGHRS and CDR2 is YFSETQ. This CDR3 is built from 13 residues. In DNA, the CDR3 is TGCGCCAGCAGCTTGGGTTCAGAAGAGACCCAGTACTTC. The encoded protein is CASSLGSEETQYF. Supplemented by reference TRBV5-1 and TRBJ2-5, the full variable domain reads KAGVTQTPRYLIKTRGQQVTLSCSPISGHRSVSWYQQTPGQGLQFLFEYFSETQRNKGNFPGRFSGRQFSNSRSEMNVSTLELGDSALYLCASSLGSEETQYFGPGTRLLVL.

The chain is built from TRBV18 and TRBJ1-1; possible D gene TRBD1, 5 bases. V was trimmed by 4 bases and J by 5 bases, leaving 8 bases between them. The V gene's germline CDR1 is KGHSH and CDR2 LQKENI. The CDR3 covers 12 residues. The CDR3 protein is CASSLGDTEAFF. CDR3 DNA: TGTGCCAGCTCACTAGGGGATACTGAAGCTTTCTTT.

This chain uses TRBV11-3 with TRBJ2-7, with 7 bases aligning to TRBD2. The germline V gene encodes CDR1 SGHNT and CDR2 YENEEA. Unmatched junction bases numbered 17, after V lost 7 bases and J lost 5 bases. This CDR3 has 16 amino acids. The CDR3, as DNA: TGTGCCAGCATCCAAAGTCGGGGGGAAACCGCCCACGAGCAGTACTTC. This encodes CASIQSRGETAHEQYF.

This clone was observed a single time. The chain links TRBV5-5 to TRBJ1-1; D is unresolved. CDR3 length: 14 residues. Germline V gene data show CDR1 as SGHKS and CDR2 as YYEKEE (reference sequence). Between the trimmed V and J ends, which lost 2 bases and 0 bases, there was a span of 8 bases. CDR3 in DNA: TGTGCCAGCAGCTTCGGGAAGGTGAACACTGAAGCTTTCTTT. This sequence encodes CASSFGKVNTEAFF.

The rearrangement links TRBV6-5 to TRBJ1-1; D gene uncertain. CDR1 and CDR2 (germline): MNHEY, SVGAGI. The CDR3 contains 15 residues. V lost 0 bases and J 1 base, leaving 9 bases between the germline ends. The CDR3 coding sequence is TGTGCCAGCAGTTACTCTATTAAACAGAACACTGAAGCTTTCTTT. Amino acid sequence: CASSYSIKQNTEAFF.

CDR3 DNA sequence: TGTGCCAGCACCCGCGACCAACTAGCAGGAGAGACCCAGTACTTC. This codes for CASTRDQLAGETQYF. The V gene is TRBV9, the J gene TRBJ2-5, with D possibly matching TRBD2 (6 bases). V was cut by 6 bases and J by 4 bases, with 19 bases left in between. The CDR3 is 15 amino acids. CDR1 SGDLS and CDR2 YYNGEE come from the germline V gene.

The chain is built from TRBV7-9 and TRBJ1-4, with a weak D call TRBD1 (6 bases). CDR3 length: 15 amino acids. Germline V gene data show CDR1 as SEHNR and CDR2 as FQNEAQ (reference sequence). Trimming shortened V by 7 bases and J by 8 bases, and 20 bases separated the two germline ends. Here the CDR3 reads CASTISLGGDEKLFF. As DNA, the CDR3 is TGTGCCAGCACCATTAGCTTAGGGGGTGACGAAAAACTGTTTTTT.

This clone has only one observation. V is TRBV9 and J is TRBJ2-1, with 7 nucleotides matching TRBD1. The V gene's germline CDR1 is SGDLS and CDR2 YYNGEE. The CDR3 totals 14 residues. J was trimmed by 13 bases and V by 3 bases; bases with no gene match: 13. The CDR3 protein is CASSARQGMRLQFF. The CDR3 nucleotides are TGTGCCAGCAGCGCCCGACAGGGTATGAGGCTACAGTTCTTC.

The chain is built from TRBV5-1 and TRBJ2-7, with TRBD1 matching over 9 bases. Germline loops: CDR1 SGHRS, CDR2 YFSETQ. This CDR3 has 14 amino acids. The J segment lost 8 bases and the V segment lost 4 bases, leaving 10 bases of the junction unmatched. This CDR3 reads CASSPGQGHSKQYF. The CDR3, as DNA: TGCGCCAGCAGCCCGGGACAGGGTCACAGCAAGCAGTACTTC.